These T cell receptor beta chains were read from a single sample in a study of blood T cell repertoires in COVID-19. Some clones are missing from TCRdb's copy, which holds only in-frame ones; the method was immunoSEQ multiplex PCR. The data hold over 250,000 clones, with about 90% observed a single time. The sample consisted of PBMCs or T cells enriched from blood (not recorded which). The receptors derive from a woman in her 30s who had recovered from COVID-19. Both conserved end residues are part of each CDR3. The order of the fields is J gene, clone size, D gene, V gene, CDR3 DNA, CDR3 protein. D genes are given only for firm matches. Part of the rows lack a size; the others show once, few, many or a class for expanded clones.

J: TRBJ2-4; size: -; D: TRBD1; V: TRBV10-3; DNA: TGTGCCATCAGTTACGACAGGGATAACAACATTCAGTACTTC; CDR3: CAISYDRDNNIQYF
J: TRBJ1-6; size: -; D: -; V: TRBV11-2; DNA: TGTGCCAGCAGCTTCCGGGGAGGGGACCACGATTCACCCCTCCACTTT; CDR3: CASSFRGGDHDSPLHF
J: TRBJ2-2; size: -; D: TRBD2; V: TRBV7-7; DNA: TGTGCCAGCAGCCGGCGCCCTAGCGGGGGGAACACCGGGGAGCTGTTTTTT; CDR3: CASSRRPSGGNTGELFF
J: TRBJ2-5; size: -; D: -; V: TRBV15; DNA: TGTGCCACCAGCAGAGATGGGCTAGCTGAGACCCAGTACTTC; CDR3: CATSRDGLAETQYF
J: TRBJ1-2; size: -; D: -; V: TRBV6-1; DNA: TGTGCCAGCAGTGAAGTCTGGACGGGGTCGCACTATGGCTACACCTTC; CDR3: CASSEVWTGSHYGYTF
J: TRBJ1-1; size: -; D: TRBD1; V: TRBV19; DNA: TGTGCCAGTAGTAGACAGGGGGGTACTTTCACTGAAGCTTTCTTT; CDR3: CASSRQGGTFTEAFF
J: TRBJ1-6; size: -; D: -; V: TRBV4-1; DNA: TGCGCCAGCAGCCCCCGGGGAGGCCTTAATTCACCCCTCCACTTT; CDR3: CASSPRGGLNSPLHF
J: TRBJ2-7; size: -; D: -; V: TRBV29-1; DNA: TGCAGCGTTGCAGGGGGGACAATTTCCTACGAGCAGTACTTC; CDR3: CSVAGGTISYEQYF
J: TRBJ2-3; size: once; D: TRBD2; V: TRBV4-2; DNA: TGTGCCAGCAGCCAACCGGGACTAGGGTTTTCAGATACGCAGTATTTT; CDR3: CASSQPGLGFSDTQYF
J: TRBJ2-3; size: few; D: TRBD2; V: TRBV13; DNA: TGTGCCAGCAGCTTAGTGGGACTAGCGGGGATTTTCGATACGCAGTATTTT; CDR3: CASSLVGLAGIFDTQYF
J: TRBJ1-1; size: -; D: TRBD1; V: TRBV9; DNA: TGTGCCAGCAGCCTAATACAGGGGACTGAAGCTTTCTTT; CDR3: CASSLIQGTEAFF
J: TRBJ1-2; size: -; D: -; V: TRBV6-2/TRBV6-3; DNA: TGTGCCAGCAGTTACTCGAGATATGGCTACACCTTC; CDR3: CASSYSRYGYTF
J: TRBJ1-2; size: -; D: -; V: TRBV12-3/TRBV12-4; DNA: TGTGCCAGCAGGGGGGCGGGAGGTGGTGGCTACACCTTC; CDR3: CASRGAGGGGYTF
J: TRBJ1-4; size: -; D: TRBD1; V: TRBV2; DNA: TGTGCCAGCAGCGGACAGGGTGGGGAAAAACTGTTTTTT; CDR3: CASSGQGGEKLFF
J: TRBJ1-5; size: once; D: -; V: TRBV7-9; DNA: TGTGCCAGCAGCTTAGGGGGAGGTTTCCAGCCCCAGCATTTT; CDR3: CASSLGGGFQPQHF
J: TRBJ2-5; size: once; D: TRBD2; V: TRBV5-1; DNA: TGCGCCAGCAGCTTCCCAGGGACTAGCGGGGGGGGCCAAGAGACCCAGTACTTC; CDR3: CASSFPGTSGGGQETQYF
J: TRBJ2-7; size: -; D: -; V: TRBV19; DNA: TGTGCCAGTAAGGAGGCCTTTTACGAGCAGTACTTC; CDR3: CASKEAFYEQYF
J: TRBJ1-1; size: -; D: -; V: TRBV19; DNA: TGTGCCAGTAGGGGTCCGGGGGTGAACACTGAAGCTTTCTTT; CDR3: CASRGPGVNTEAFF
J: TRBJ2-3; size: -; D: TRBD1; V: TRBV6-5; DNA: TGTGCCAGCAGCCGGGACAGGGGTTTAGATACGCAGTATTTT; CDR3: CASSRDRGLDTQYF
J: TRBJ2-7; size: -; D: TRBD1; V: TRBV7-3; DNA: TGTGCCAGCAGCCTAGGCGGACAGGGCTACGAGCAGTACTTC; CDR3: CASSLGGQGYEQYF
J: TRBJ1-1; size: -; D: TRBD1; V: TRBV27; DNA: TGTGCCAGCACCATAGGGGGCGGCACTGAAGCTTTCTTT; CDR3: CASTIGGGTEAFF
J: TRBJ2-5; size: -; D: TRBD2; V: TRBV6-5; DNA: TGTGCCAGCAGTCTACTAGCGGGGGAAGAGACCCAGTACTTC; CDR3: CASSLLAGEETQYF
J: TRBJ2-5; size: -; D: TRBD2; V: TRBV19; DNA: TGTGCCAGTAGTATCCCGGGACTAGCAAAGGAGACCCAGTACTTC; CDR3: CASSIPGLAKETQYF
J: TRBJ1-2; size: -; D: -; V: TRBV9; DNA: TGTGCCAGCAGCGTATGGGGGGACCTCTATGGCTACACCTTC; CDR3: CASSVWGDLYGYTF
J: TRBJ1-5; size: -; D: TRBD1; V: TRBV3-1/TRBV3-2; DNA: TGTGCCAGCAGCCCATACCTTGGACAGGGGGTAAGCAATCAGCCCCAGCATTTT; CDR3: CASSPYLGQGVSNQPQHF
J: TRBJ1-6; size: -; D: -; V: TRBV6-4; DNA: TGTGCCAGCAGTATCGACAGCCATAATTCACCCCTCCACTTT; CDR3: CASSIDSHNSPLHF
J: TRBJ2-1; size: -; D: -; V: TRBV3-1/TRBV3-2; DNA: TGTGCCAGCAGCCATCGGACTTCCTACAATGAGCAGTTCTTC; CDR3: CASSHRTSYNEQFF